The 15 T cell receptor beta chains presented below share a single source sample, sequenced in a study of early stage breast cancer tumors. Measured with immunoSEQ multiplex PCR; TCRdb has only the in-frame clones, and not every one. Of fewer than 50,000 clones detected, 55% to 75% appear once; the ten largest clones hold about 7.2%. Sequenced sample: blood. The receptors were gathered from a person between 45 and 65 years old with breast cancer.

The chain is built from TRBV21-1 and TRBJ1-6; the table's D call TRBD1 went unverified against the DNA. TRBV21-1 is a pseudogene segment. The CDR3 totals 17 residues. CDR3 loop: CASSPWDRGYLDSPLHF. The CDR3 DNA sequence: TGTGCCAGCAGCCCTTGGGACAGGGGATATTTGGATTCACCCCTCCACTTT.

As DNA, the CDR3 is TGTGCCAGCAGTCTACAGGGGATCACGGAGACCCAGTACTTC. Residues: CASSLQGITETQYF. The rearrangement joins TRBV9 to TRBJ2-5; 7 bases fit TRBD1. The CDR3 runs to 14 residues. V lost 5 bases to trimming and J lost 5 bases; unmatched junction nucleotides: 9. Germline-derived CDR1 and CDR2 are SGDLS and YYNGEE.

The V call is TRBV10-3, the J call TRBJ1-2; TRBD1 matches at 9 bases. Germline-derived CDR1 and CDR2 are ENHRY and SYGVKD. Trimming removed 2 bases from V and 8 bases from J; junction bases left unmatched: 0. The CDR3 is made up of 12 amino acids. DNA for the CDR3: TGTGCCATCAGTGAGACAGGGGGCGGCTACACCTTC. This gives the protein CAISETGGGYTF.

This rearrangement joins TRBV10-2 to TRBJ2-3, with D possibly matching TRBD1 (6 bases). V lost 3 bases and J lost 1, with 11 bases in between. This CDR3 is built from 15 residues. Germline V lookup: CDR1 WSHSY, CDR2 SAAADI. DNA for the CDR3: TGCGCCAGCAGTGATTGGGGGCAAGGCACAGATACGCAGTATTTT. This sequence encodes CASSDWGQGTDTQYF.

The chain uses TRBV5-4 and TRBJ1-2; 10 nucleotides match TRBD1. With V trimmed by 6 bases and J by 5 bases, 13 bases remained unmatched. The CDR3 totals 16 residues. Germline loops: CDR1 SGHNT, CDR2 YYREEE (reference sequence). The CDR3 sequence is CASTRDRGSSVYGYTF. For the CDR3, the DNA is TGTGCCAGCACCCGGGACAGGGGCTCCTCTGTTTATGGCTACACCTTC.

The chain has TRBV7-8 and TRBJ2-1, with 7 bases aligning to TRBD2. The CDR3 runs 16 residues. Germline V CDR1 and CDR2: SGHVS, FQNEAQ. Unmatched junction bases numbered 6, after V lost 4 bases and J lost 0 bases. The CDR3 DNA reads TGTGCCAGCAGCTCCCAACTAGCGAACTCCTACAATGAGCAGTTCTTC. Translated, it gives CASSSQLANSYNEQFF. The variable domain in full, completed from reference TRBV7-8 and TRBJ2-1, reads GAGVSQSPRYKVAKRGQDVALRCDPISGHVSLFWYQQALGQGPEFLTYFQNEAQLDKSGLPSDRFFAERPEGSVSTLKIQRTQQEDSAVYLCASSSQLANSYNEQFFGPGTRLTVL.

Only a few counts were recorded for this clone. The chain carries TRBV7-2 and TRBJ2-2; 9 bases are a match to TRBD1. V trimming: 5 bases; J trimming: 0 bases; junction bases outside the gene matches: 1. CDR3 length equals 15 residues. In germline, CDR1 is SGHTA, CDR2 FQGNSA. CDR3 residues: CASSRTGANTGELFF. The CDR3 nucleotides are TGTGCCAGCAGCCGGACAGGGGCGAACACCGGGGAGCTGTTTTTT.

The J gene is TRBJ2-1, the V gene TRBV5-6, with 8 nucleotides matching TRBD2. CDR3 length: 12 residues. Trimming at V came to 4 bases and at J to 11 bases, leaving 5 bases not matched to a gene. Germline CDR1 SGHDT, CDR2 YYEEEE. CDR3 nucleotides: TGTGCCAGCAGCCAGACTAGCGCGCAGCAGTTCTTC. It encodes CASSQTSAQQFF. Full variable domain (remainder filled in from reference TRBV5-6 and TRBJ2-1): DAGVTQSPTHLIKTRGQQVTLRCSPKSGHDTVSWYQQALGQGPQFIFQYYEEEERQRGNFPDRFSGHQFPNYSSELNVNALLLGDSALYLCASSQTSAQQFFGPGTRLTVL.

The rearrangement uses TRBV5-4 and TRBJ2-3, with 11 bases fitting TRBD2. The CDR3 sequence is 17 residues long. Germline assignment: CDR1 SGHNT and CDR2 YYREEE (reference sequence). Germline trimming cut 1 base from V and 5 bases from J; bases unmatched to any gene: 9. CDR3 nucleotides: TGTGCCAGCAGCTTGAAGGCTAGCGGGGGGTACGGAGATACGCAGTATTTT. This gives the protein CASSLKASGGYGDTQYF.

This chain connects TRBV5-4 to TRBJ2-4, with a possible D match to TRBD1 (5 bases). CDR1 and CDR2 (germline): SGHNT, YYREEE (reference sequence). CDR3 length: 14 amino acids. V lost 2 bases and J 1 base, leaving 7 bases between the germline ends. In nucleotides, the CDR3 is TGTGCCAGCAGCTTTGCAGGGGCCAAAAACATTCAGTACTTC. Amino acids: CASSFAGAKNIQYF.

The CDR3 DNA follows: TGTGCCTGGAGTGGGGGGGGAGGGCATGGCTACACCTTC. Amino acid sequence: CAWSGGGGHGYTF. The chain joins TRBV30 to TRBJ1-2; D is possibly TRBD1 (5 bases). This CDR3 region has 13 residues. CDR1 GTSNPN and CDR2 SVGIG come from the germline V gene (reference sequence). Trimming took 1 base from V and 6 from J, leaving 12 bases between them.

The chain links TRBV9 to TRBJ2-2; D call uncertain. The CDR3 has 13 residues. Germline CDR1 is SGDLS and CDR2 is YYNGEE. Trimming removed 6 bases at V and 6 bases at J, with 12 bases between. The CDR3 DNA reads TGTGCCAGCACCGACGGCGGTCCCGGGGAGCTGTTTTTT. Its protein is CASTDGGPGELFF.

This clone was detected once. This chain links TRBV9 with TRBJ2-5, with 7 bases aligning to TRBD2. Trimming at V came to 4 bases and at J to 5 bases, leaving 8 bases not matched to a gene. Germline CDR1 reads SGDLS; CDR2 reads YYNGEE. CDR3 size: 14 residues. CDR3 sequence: CASSSGGRGETQYF. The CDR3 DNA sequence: TGTGCCAGCAGCTCGGGGGGACGAGGGGAGACCCAGTACTTC.

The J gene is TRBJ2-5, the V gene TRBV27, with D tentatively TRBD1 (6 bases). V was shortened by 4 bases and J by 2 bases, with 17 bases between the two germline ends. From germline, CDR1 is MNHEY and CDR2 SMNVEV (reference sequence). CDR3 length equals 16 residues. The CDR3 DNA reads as TGTGCCAGCAGTTCGTCAACAGGACAGCTTCAAGAGACCCAGTACTTC. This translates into CASSSSTGQLQETQYF.

CDR3 protein: CASSLVGQGRQETQYF. DNA of the CDR3: TGTGCCAGCAGCTTAGTTGGACAGGGTAGGCAAGAGACCCAGTACTTC. The genes are TRBV5-6 and TRBJ2-5; 8 nucleotides line up with TRBD1. CDR1 is SGHDT and CDR2 is YYEEEE in the germline V gene. The CDR3 is 16 residues long. Trimming cost V 2 bases and J 2 bases; bases outside gene matches: 8.